A selection of T cell receptor beta chains follows, all from one sample in a study of T-cell reconstitution after alpha-beta-depleted transplantation in children. TCRdb re-analysed the PCR reads in MiXCR, keeping a single row per CDR3 protein. The sample records about 610,000 distinct CDR3 sequences, roughly a tenth being singletons. The sample consisted of PBMCs from the stem cell graft donor, taken from the stem cell graft. The receptor set was obtained from a human donor who donated a stem cell graft to a child with acute myeloid leukemia. Both conserved end residues are part of each CDR3. The D gene is left open where the match is weak. Clone sizes are given selectively: once, few, many, or a class where the clone is expanded.

d_call: NA
clone_size: many
v_call: TRBV6-2/TRBV6-3
j_call: TRBJ1-5
cdr3_nt: TGTGCCAGCGGTAGGGGCAGGGAAAACCAGCCCCAGCATTTT
cdr3_aa: CASGRGRENQPQHF

d_call: TRBD2
clone_size: NA
v_call: TRBV20-1
j_call: TRBJ2-3
cdr3_nt: TGCAGTGCTCAGACTAGCGGGGACCGGGGTACGCAGTATTTT
cdr3_aa: CSAQTSGDRGTQYF

d_call: TRBD1
clone_size: few
v_call: TRBV4-3
j_call: TRBJ2-5
cdr3_nt: TGCGCCAGCAGCCAAGACTGGGGACAGGGCTGGGAGGAGACCCAGTACTTC
cdr3_aa: CASSQDWGQGWEETQYF

d_call: NA
clone_size: NA
v_call: TRBV29-1
j_call: TRBJ2-7
cdr3_nt: TGCAGCGTTTCATATATGAGAGGTTACGAGCAGTACTTC
cdr3_aa: CSVSYMRGYEQYF

d_call: NA
clone_size: many
v_call: TRBV27
j_call: TRBJ1-1
cdr3_nt: TGTGCCAGCAGTTTAAGGGGGGCTGAAGCTTTCTTT
cdr3_aa: CASSLRGAEAFF

d_call: NA
clone_size: NA
v_call: TRBV7-2
j_call: TRBJ2-3
cdr3_nt: TGTGCCAGCAGCTTACTGGACAGTAGCACAGATACGCAGTATTTT
cdr3_aa: CASSLLDSSTDTQYF

d_call: TRBD1
clone_size: few
v_call: TRBV20-1
j_call: TRBJ2-5
cdr3_nt: TGCAGTGCCACACCCCTGGACAGGGGGGGCGAGACCCAGTACTTC
cdr3_aa: CSATPLDRGGETQYF

d_call: NA
clone_size: many
v_call: TRBV30
j_call: TRBJ2-1
cdr3_nt: TGTGCCTGGGGGACGAACTACAATGAGCAGTTCTTC
cdr3_aa: CAWGTNYNEQFF

d_call: TRBD2
clone_size: NA
v_call: TRBV11-3
j_call: TRBJ2-1
cdr3_nt: TGTGCCAGCGGTAGCGGGAGGGACAATGAGCAGTTCTTC
cdr3_aa: CASGSGRDNEQFF

d_call: NA
clone_size: few
v_call: TRBV12-3/TRBV12-4
j_call: TRBJ2-2
cdr3_nt: TGTGCCACCCAATCGAGGGTACCCGGGGAGCTGTTTTTT
cdr3_aa: CATQSRVPGELFF

d_call: TRBD1
clone_size: many
v_call: TRBV20-1
j_call: TRBJ2-1
cdr3_nt: TGCAGTGCCACCGGGACAGGCAGCTACAATGAGCAGTTCTTC
cdr3_aa: CSATGTGSYNEQFF

d_call: NA
clone_size: few
v_call: TRBV12-3/TRBV12-4
j_call: TRBJ2-5
cdr3_nt: TGTGCCAGCAGTTATGGACGGTTACAAGAGACCCAGTACTTC
cdr3_aa: CASSYGRLQETQYF

d_call: TRBD2
clone_size: NA
v_call: TRBV24-1
j_call: TRBJ2-1
cdr3_nt: TGTGCCACCAGTGATTCTAGCGGGATAAGCTCCTACAATGAGCAGTTCTTC
cdr3_aa: CATSDSSGISSYNEQFF

d_call: TRBD1
clone_size: NA
v_call: TRBV6-2/TRBV6-3
j_call: TRBJ1-1
cdr3_nt: TGTGCCAGCTACACAGGGGGCTGGGGCACTGAAGCTTTCTTT
cdr3_aa: CASYTGGWGTEAFF

d_call: NA
clone_size: few
v_call: TRBV15
j_call: TRBJ1-5
cdr3_nt: TGTGCCACCAGCAGAGACAGGATCGGCAATCAGCCCCAGCATTTT
cdr3_aa: CATSRDRIGNQPQHF

d_call: NA
clone_size: few
v_call: TRBV29-1
j_call: TRBJ2-1
cdr3_nt: TGCAGCGTTGACCGATCCGGGACCTTAAACAATGAGCAGTTCTTC
cdr3_aa: CSVDRSGTLNNEQFF

d_call: NA
clone_size: many
v_call: TRBV20-1
j_call: TRBJ2-7
cdr3_nt: TGCAGTGCTAGAGTTCAGGGAGTACCCTACGAGCAGTACTTC
cdr3_aa: CSARVQGVPYEQYF

d_call: NA
clone_size: NA
v_call: TRBV20-1
j_call: TRBJ2-7
cdr3_nt: TGCAGTGCAACAACTCGGGGCGCAACCTACGAGCAGTACTTC
cdr3_aa: CSATTRGATYEQYF

d_call: NA
clone_size: NA
v_call: TRBV12-3/TRBV12-4
j_call: TRBJ2-1
cdr3_nt: TGTGCCAGCAGTAGGGTAGCGGTCTCCTACAATGAGCAGTTCTTC
cdr3_aa: CASSRVAVSYNEQFF

d_call: NA
clone_size: few
v_call: TRBV4-3
j_call: TRBJ1-1
cdr3_nt: TGCGCCAGCAGCCAGGCCCGAGGGAACACTGAAGCTTTCTTT
cdr3_aa: CASSQARGNTEAFF

d_call: TRBD2
clone_size: few
v_call: TRBV20-1
j_call: TRBJ2-1
cdr3_nt: TGCAGTGCTCCCGGGACTAGCGTGCCTAAGAGCTCCTACAATGAGCAGTTCTTC
cdr3_aa: CSAPGTSVPKSSYNEQFF

d_call: NA
clone_size: NA
v_call: TRBV12-3/TRBV12-4
j_call: TRBJ1-1
cdr3_nt: TGTGCCAGCGGTTCCCCGGGGCGGACTGAAGCTTTCTTT
cdr3_aa: CASGSPGRTEAFF

d_call: NA
clone_size: few
v_call: TRBV5-1
j_call: TRBJ1-1
cdr3_nt: TGCGCCAGCAGCTTGGGGGAAAGGGGGGCTGAAGCTTTCTTT
cdr3_aa: CASSLGERGAEAFF

d_call: TRBD2
clone_size: NA
v_call: TRBV4-3
j_call: TRBJ2-3
cdr3_nt: TGCGCCAGCAGCCGGGGGGTTACTGCGGGAGGGGTCCCCACAGATACGCAGTATTTT
cdr3_aa: CASSRGVTAGGVPTDTQYF

d_call: TRBD1
clone_size: few
v_call: TRBV4-3
j_call: TRBJ1-2
cdr3_nt: TGCGCCAGCAGCCAGGGCGGGGCTGGGACAGCCGTCAAACTCTATGGCTACACCTTC
cdr3_aa: CASSQGGAGTAVKLYGYTF

d_call: NA
clone_size: few
v_call: TRBV18
j_call: TRBJ2-3
cdr3_nt: TGTGCCAGCTCACCCACTCCTCCGCGGACACAAGATACGCAGTATTTT
cdr3_aa: CASSPTPPRTQDTQYF

d_call: NA
clone_size: many
v_call: TRBV6-2/TRBV6-3
j_call: TRBJ2-7
cdr3_nt: TGTGCCAGCAGTCAATTATCTTACGAGCAGTACTTC
cdr3_aa: CASSQLSYEQYF

d_call: TRBD1
clone_size: few
v_call: TRBV3-1
j_call: TRBJ2-4
cdr3_nt: TGTGCCAGCAGCCCGGGACAGGGAGGCAAAAACATTCAGTACTTC
cdr3_aa: CASSPGQGGKNIQYF

d_call: NA
clone_size: many
v_call: TRBV20-1
j_call: TRBJ1-1
cdr3_nt: TGCAGTGCTAGTCAACATGAAGCTTTCTTT
cdr3_aa: CSASQHEAFF

d_call: TRBD1
clone_size: many
v_call: TRBV6-5
j_call: TRBJ1-1
cdr3_nt: TGTGCCAGCAGTCCCCATCGACAGGGAGAAGCTTTCTTT
cdr3_aa: CASSPHRQGEAFF

d_call: NA
clone_size: many
v_call: TRBV20-1
j_call: TRBJ2-4
cdr3_nt: TGCAGTGCTAGCGCAGGCACCTTAGCCAAAAACATTCAGTACTTC
cdr3_aa: CSASAGTLAKNIQYF

d_call: TRBD2
clone_size: many
v_call: TRBV6-2/TRBV6-3
j_call: TRBJ2-1
cdr3_nt: TGTGCCAGCACTAGCGGGCCTATTTCCTACAATGAGCAGTTCTTC
cdr3_aa: CASTSGPISYNEQFF

d_call: NA
clone_size: NA
v_call: TRBV12-5
j_call: TRBJ2-2
cdr3_nt: TGTGCTAGTGTTCGGGACGACTCAGGGGAGCTGTTTTTT
cdr3_aa: CASVRDDSGELFF

d_call: NA
clone_size: NA
v_call: TRBV20-1
j_call: TRBJ2-7
cdr3_nt: TGCAGTGCTAGAGTCGAGGGGGGGTCCTACGAGCAGTACTTC
cdr3_aa: CSARVEGGSYEQYF

d_call: TRBD1
clone_size: few
v_call: TRBV20-1
j_call: TRBJ2-1
cdr3_nt: TGCAGTGCTAGAGGTGAGGGGGCGCGTAATGAGCAGTTCTTC
cdr3_aa: CSARGEGARNEQFF

d_call: NA
clone_size: few
v_call: TRBV7-2
j_call: TRBJ2-1
cdr3_nt: TGTGCCAGCAGCCCCTCCAGCCTCAATGAGCAGTTCTTC
cdr3_aa: CASSPSSLNEQFF

d_call: NA
clone_size: many
v_call: TRBV28
j_call: TRBJ1-2
cdr3_nt: TGTGCCAGCAGTTATGACAGTGGCTACACCTTC
cdr3_aa: CASSYDSGYTF

d_call: TRBD1
clone_size: many
v_call: TRBV29-1
j_call: TRBJ2-7
cdr3_nt: TGCAGCGTTGTGGAGGGCAGGGGGCGTGAGCAGTACTTC
cdr3_aa: CSVVEGRGREQYF